Below are 17 T cell receptor beta chains sequenced from a single sample in a study of T cell responses to AZD1222 COVID-19 vaccine. Profiled with immunoSEQ multiplex PCR; TCRdb holds only in-frame clones, not every one. This sample has fewer than 70,000 clones; roughly 89% occur once, and the top ten carry roughly 6%. The sequencing used peripheral blood, collected 28 days after the second AZD1222 dose. These receptor sequences come from an adult who received the AZD1222 COVID-19 vaccine.

The chain carries TRBV5-1 and TRBJ1-4, with D possibly TRBD1 on 5 matching bases. Trimming removed 5 bases from V and 5 bases from J, with 19 bases in between. The CDR3 has 16 residues. Germline V CDR1 and CDR2: SGHRS, YFSETQ. The CDR3 here is CASSLRSQAVNEKLFF. The CDR3 nucleotides read TGCGCCAGCAGTCTACGCTCACAGGCGGTCAATGAAAAACTGTTTTTT.

The rearrangement links TRBV28 to TRBJ1-2; D call uncertain. V gave up 7 bases and J gave up 6 bases, with 15 bases separating them. The CDR3 loop spans 13 amino acids. Germline V gene data show CDR1 as MDHEN and CDR2 as SYDVKM. CDR3 region: CASNGWLWDGYTF. CDR3 DNA: TGTGCCAGCAATGGGTGGCTGTGGGATGGCTACACCTTC.

V is TRBV9 and J is TRBJ2-1; D remains unclear. The germline V and J ends were trimmed by 0 bases and 7 bases, with 8 bases remaining between them. The CDR3 has 13 amino acids. Germline values: CDR1 SGDLS, CDR2 YYNGEE. CDR3 amino acids: CASSVVLDNEQFF. CDR3 bases: TGTGCCAGCAGCGTAGTCTTAGATAATGAGCAGTTCTTC.

V gene TRBV5-1 combines with J gene TRBJ1-1; D not resolved. Germline assignment: CDR1 SGHRS and CDR2 YFSETQ. CDR3 length: 13 residues. The ends were cut back, 4 bases at V and 0 bases at J, with 7 bases in the middle. The CDR3 reads CASSPHLNTEAFF. The CDR3 coding sequence is TGCGCCAGCAGCCCACACCTGAACACTGAAGCTTTCTTT.

This clone was picked up a small number of times. The chain joins TRBV19 to TRBJ2-1; 11 bases line up with TRBD2. Per the germline V gene, CDR1 is LNHDA and CDR2 is SQIVND (reference sequence). J was trimmed by 9 bases and V by 6 bases; bases with no gene match: 10. The CDR3 runs 15 residues. The CDR3 loop reads CASRGTSGAGGEQFF. Here the CDR3 DNA reads TGTGCCAGTAGAGGGACTAGCGGTGCAGGAGGTGAGCAGTTCTTC.

The rearrangement joins TRBV10-1 to TRBJ2-1; 14 bases line up with TRBD2. The CDR3 covers 16 residues. CDR1 is WNHNN and CDR2 is SYGVQD in the germline V gene (reference sequence). V dropped 6 bases and J dropped 6; count of bases not matched to a gene: 7. In nucleotides, the CDR3 is TGCGCCAGCAGCGCCGCGGGACTAGCGGGGGCCAATGAGCAGTTCTTC. This codes for CASSAAGLAGANEQFF.

The V and J genes are TRBV30 and TRBJ1-5; TRBD1 is a possible D gene (5 bases). Germline lookup yields CDR1 GTSNPN and CDR2 SVGIG (reference sequence). V lost 5 bases and J 2 bases, leaving 13 bases between the germline ends. The CDR3 covers 14 residues. The CDR3 spells CAWDERGGNQPQHF. DNA for the CDR3: TGTGCCTGGGATGAGAGGGGAGGCAATCAGCCCCAGCATTTT.

The chain uses TRBV11-3 and TRBJ1-6; D unresolved. The CDR3 length is 13 residues. The ends were cut back, 0 bases at V and 10 bases at J, with 7 bases in the middle. Germline CDR1 is SGHNT and CDR2 is YENEEA. DNA for the CDR3: TGTGCCAGCAGCTTAGAGGGTAACTCACCCCTCCACTTT. Translating gives CASSLEGNSPLHF.

This chain connects TRBV5-6 to TRBJ2-7, with D uncertain. This CDR3 has 12 amino acids. Germline-derived CDR1 and CDR2 are SGHDT and YYEEEE. V was pared by 1 base and J by 3 bases, with 5 bases between. DNA of the CDR3: TGTGCCAGCAGCTTGTCCGACTACGAGCAGTACTTC. Its protein is CASSLSDYEQYF.

The rearrangement joins TRBV6-5 to TRBJ1-1; no reliable D call. The V and J ends lost 5 bases and 2 bases respectively, with 9 bases between them. Per the germline V gene, CDR1 is MNHEY and CDR2 is SVGAGI. This CDR3 contains 13 residues. This chain's CDR3 is CASSNRRNTEAFF. CDR3 nucleotide sequence: TGTGCCAGCAGTAACAGAAGAAACACTGAAGCTTTCTTT.

This clone occurred once. The chain carries TRBV29-1 and TRBJ1-1; 8 positions match TRBD1. In germline, CDR1 is SQVTM, CDR2 ANQGSEA. This CDR3 comprises 13 residues. Trimming removed 1 base from V and 4 bases from J; junction bases left unmatched: 2. The CDR3 is CSVEGTGTTEAFF. The CDR3 DNA reads TGCAGCGTTGAAGGGACAGGGACCACTGAAGCTTTCTTT.

The chain links TRBV2 to TRBJ1-3, with D possibly being TRBD1 (5 bases). Trimming took off 2 bases at V and 0 bases at J, with 8 bases between the two ends. CDR1 is SNHLY, CDR2 FYNNEI, per germline. CDR3 length: 15 residues. This chain's CDR3 is CASSEKRGSGNTIYF. CDR3 DNA: TGTGCCAGCAGTGAAAAGAGGGGCTCTGGAAACACCATATATTTT.

The genes are TRBV6-2 or TRBV6-3 and TRBJ1-6; perhaps TRBD1 as D (6 bases). Per germline, CDR1 MNHEY and CDR2 SVGEGT. V lost 0 bases to trimming and J lost 0 bases, with 15 bases between them. The CDR3 has 19 residues. The CDR3 DNA sequence: TGTGCCAGCAGTTACTCGAGGGGGGGCCTCGGCTCCTATAATTCACCCCTCCACTTT. This sequence encodes CASSYSRGGLGSYNSPLHF.

The gene calls are TRBV6-1 and TRBJ1-5, with D possibly being TRBD1 (5 bases). This CDR3 is 13 amino acids long. With 2 bases removed from V and 9 bases from J, the gap between germline ends came to 11 bases. CDR1 MNHNS and CDR2 SASEGT come from the germline V gene. The CDR3 sequence: CASSETGPRPQHF. The CDR3 coding sequence is TGTGCCAGCAGTGAAACAGGCCCTCGGCCCCAGCATTTT.

The genes are TRBV5-5 and TRBJ2-7; D unclear. The CDR3 covers 15 residues. The V gene lost 0 bases and the J gene lost 0 bases, with 10 bases spanning the gap. The germline V gene encodes CDR1 SGHKS and CDR2 YYEKEE (reference sequence). The CDR3 coding sequence is TGTGCCAGCAGCTTGGGACCCCAGAGCTCCTACGAGCAGTACTTC. It yields the protein CASSLGPQSSYEQYF.

V is TRBV5-4 and J is TRBJ1-2, with 8 bases matching TRBD1. The ends lost 4 bases at V and 4 bases at J; junction bases unmatched: 3. There are 13 residues in the CDR3. Germline CDR1 SGHNT, CDR2 YYREEE (reference sequence). CDR3 loop: CASSPDRGYGYTF. In DNA, the CDR3 is TGTGCCAGCAGCCCTGACAGGGGCTATGGCTACACCTTC.

This rearrangement joins TRBV5-1 to TRBJ2-1; no definite D call. CDR3 length equals 15 residues. The germline CDR1 and CDR2 sequences are SGHRS and YFSETQ. V was cut by 7 bases and J by 8 bases, with 22 bases left in between. The CDR3 here is CASASSTPTVDEQFF. The CDR3 bases are TGCGCCAGCGCTTCCTCTACCCCCACAGTCGATGAGCAGTTCTTC. The whole variable domain, remainder taken from reference TRBV5-1 and TRBJ2-1, is KAGVTQTPRYLIKTRGQQVTLSCSPISGHRSVSWYQQTPGQGLQFLFEYFSETQRNKGNFPGRFSGRQFSNSRSEMNVSTLELGDSALYLCASASSTPTVDEQFFGPGTRLTVL.